Below, 16 T cell receptor beta chains from the same sample are listed, as sequenced in a study of T cell repertoires in cytomegalovirus infection. From the reads, TCRdb called clonotypes with MiXCR, one entry per CDR3 protein. Of roughly 920,000 distinct CDR3 sequences in the sample, approximately 33% were seen once. These receptors' targets are unknown. This sample comprised cultured CD8+ T cells from PBMCs, obtained from culture after CMV antigen stimulation. The origin of the receptors is a human donor in good health (CMV status not recorded). Some clones in this sample may be carry-over from other donors' samples.

This clonotype was counted ten times or more. The chain recombines TRBV7-2 with TRBJ1-5; a possible D gene is TRBD1 (5 bases). The CDR3 length is 17 residues. Germline lookup yields CDR1 SGHTA and CDR2 FQGNSA. Trimming took 1 base from V and 4 from J, leaving 17 bases between them. Here the CDR3 DNA reads TGTGCCAGCAGCTTAGACCCCCGGGGCCGCGGGAATCAGCCCCAGCATTTT. Its translation: CASSLDPRGRGNQPQHF. The full variable domain, completed using reference TRBV7-2 and TRBJ1-5, is GAGVSQSPSNKVTEKGKDVELRCDPISGHTALYWYRQSLGQGLEFLIYFQGNSAPDKSGLPSDRFSAERTGGSVSTLTIQRTQQEDSAVYLCASSLDPRGRGNQPQHFGDGTRLSIL.

This clonotype was counted between two and nine times. The chain is built from TRBV6-6 and TRBJ1-3, with 9 bases matching TRBD1. Per the germline V gene, CDR1 is MNHNY and CDR2 is SVGAGI (reference sequence). The CDR3 is 16 amino acids. The V segment lost 3 bases and the J segment 6 bases; nucleotides outside the gene matches: 9. CDR3 region: CASSYNYGTGINTIYF. As DNA, the CDR3 is TGTGCCAGCAGTTATAATTACGGGACAGGGATAAACACCATATATTTT.

In its sample, this clonotype was seen a few times. J is TRBJ1-1 and V is TRBV6-1; a possible D gene is TRBD1 (6 bases). The CDR3 has 17 amino acids. The germline V gene encodes CDR1 MNHNS and CDR2 SASEGT. V was pared by 2 bases and J by 0 bases, with 16 bases between. The CDR3 nucleotides are TGTGCCAGCAGTGAAAAAGGGGCAGGGGTGATGAACACTGAAGCTTTCTTT. It yields the protein CASSEKGAGVMNTEAFF.

The CDR3: CASSLSQAAVREAFF. CDR3 coding DNA: TGTGCCAGCAGTTTATCCCAGGCGGCGGTAAGGGAAGCTTTCTTT. The chain combines TRBV27 with TRBJ1-1; D is undetermined. The ends were cut back, 0 bases at V and 8 bases at J, with 16 bases in the middle. CDR3 length: 15 residues. Germline V lookup: CDR1 MNHEY, CDR2 SMNVEV (reference sequence).

The chain links TRBV7-8 to TRBJ2-3; 7 bases align to TRBD2. Trimming took 0 bases from V and 6 from J; bases not matched to a gene: 3. Germline loops: CDR1 SGHVS, CDR2 FQNEAQ. This CDR3 spans 14 amino acids. The CDR3 sequence: CASSLAGEGDTQYF. The DNA for the CDR3 is TGTGCCAGCAGCTTAGCGGGGGAGGGGGATACGCAGTATTTT.

The chain joins TRBV9 to TRBJ1-6; TRBD1 matches 7 bases. The CDR3 is made up of 16 amino acids. The germline CDR1 and CDR2 sequences are SGDLS and YYNGEE. The J segment lost 5 bases and the V segment lost 3 bases, leaving 8 bases of the junction unmatched. CDR3 DNA sequence: TGTGCCAGCAGCGCCACCGGGACAGACGATAATTCACCCCTCCACTTT. It codes for CASSATGTDDNSPLHF.

The chain joins TRBV7-8 to TRBJ2-7; tentative D call: TRBD2 (5 bases). CDR3 length equals 11 residues. Germline CDR1 is SGHVS and CDR2 is FQNEAQ. Trimming stripped 5 bases from V and 9 bases from J, with 11 bases between. CDR3 sequence (DNA): TGTGCCAGCAGCCCCCGGACTGGGCAGTACTTC. Protein: CASSPRTGQYF.

This chain connects TRBV11-1 to TRBJ2-2; weak D call: TRBD2 (7 bases). Germline V lookup: CDR1 SGHAT, CDR2 FQDESV (reference sequence). Between the trimmed V and J ends, which lost 2 bases and 1 base, there was a span of 11 bases. This CDR3 has 16 amino acids. The CDR3 DNA reads as TGTGCCAGCAGCTTACGCGGGGGCCTGAACACCGGGGAGCTGTTTTTT. This sequence encodes CASSLRGGLNTGELFF. The full variable domain, with the rest looked up from reference TRBV11-1 and TRBJ2-2, is EAEVAQSPRYKITEKSQAVAFWCDPISGHATLYWYRQILGQGPELLVQFQDESVVDDSQLPKDRFSAERLKGVDSTLKIQPAELGDSAMYLCASSLRGGLNTGELFFGEGSRLTVL.

The J gene is TRBJ2-3, the V gene TRBV25-1; no definite D call. The V gene's germline CDR1 is MGHDK and CDR2 SYGVNS. Trimming shortened V by 0 bases and J by 4 bases, and 8 bases separated the two germline ends. CDR3 length: 14 residues. CDR3 DNA: TGTGCCAGCAGTGAATACAATAGGGCAGATACGCAGTATTTT. It translates to CASSEYNRADTQYF.

The chain employs TRBV12-3 or TRBV12-4 and TRBJ1-4; tentatively, D is TRBD1 (6 bases). The V and J ends lost 7 bases and 6 bases respectively, with 15 bases between them. The length of the CDR3 is 14 residues. The CDR3 reads CASNTGTPDEKLFF. CDR3 nucleotides: TGTGCCAGCAATACCGGGACACCCGATGAAAAACTGTTTTTT.

This clonotype was counted at least ten times. The rearrangement uses TRBV7-9 and TRBJ1-5; D is unclear. The germline V and J ends were trimmed by 5 bases and 4 bases, with 6 bases remaining between them. Germline CDR1 reads SEHNR; CDR2 reads FQNEAQ (reference sequence). This CDR3 contains 12 residues. CDR3 residues: CASSKSNQPQHF. For the CDR3, the DNA is TGTGCCAGCAGCAAAAGTAATCAGCCCCAGCATTTT.

The chain couples TRBV19 to TRBJ1-1; TRBD1 matches 7 bases. This CDR3 comprises 14 residues. Trimming at V came to 3 bases and at J to 3 bases, leaving 4 bases not matched to a gene. CDR1 is LNHDA, CDR2 SQIVND, per germline (reference sequence). The CDR3 DNA reads as TGTGCCAGTAGTATCGCCAGGGGGTACACTGAAGCTTTCTTT. Its translation is CASSIARGYTEAFF.

This clonotype appeared many times. The chain joins TRBV6-1 to TRBJ2-1, with D uncertain. Trimming pared 1 base from V and 7 bases from J, leaving 5 bases between. The CDR3 is made up of 12 amino acids. Germline V gene lookup returns CDR1 MNHNS and CDR2 SASEGT. The chain's CDR3 is CASSEGGNEQFF. In DNA form, the CDR3 reads TGTGCCAGCAGTGAAGGGGGTAATGAGCAGTTCTTC.

The V call is TRBV11-3, the J call TRBJ2-2, with D possibly TRBD2 on 5 matching bases. CDR3 size: 14 residues. V gave up 5 bases and J gave up 6 bases, with 13 bases separating them. Per the germline V gene, CDR1 is SGHNT and CDR2 is YENEEA. The CDR3 loop is CASSPRLTAGELFF. As DNA, the CDR3 is TGTGCCAGCAGCCCGCGACTAACGGCCGGGGAGCTGTTTTTT.

V and J are TRBV9 and TRBJ2-7, with 8 positions matching TRBD1. With V trimmed by 3 bases and J by 4 bases, 6 bases remained unmatched. Germline V gene data show CDR1 as SGDLS and CDR2 as YYNGEE. CDR3 length: 14 amino acids. CDR3 in DNA: TGTGCCAGCAGCGGCGACAGGGGACAGTACGAGCAGTACTTC. Amino acid sequence: CASSGDRGQYEQYF.

This clonotype has just a few counts. This rearrangement joins TRBV27 to TRBJ2-5, with TRBD1 matching over 7 bases. The V gene end was trimmed by 5 bases and the J gene end by 2 bases; junction bases not matched to a gene: 5. The germline V gene has CDR1 MNHEY and CDR2 SMNVEV (reference sequence). CDR3 length: 14 residues. This CDR3 is CASSKRDRQETQYF. The CDR3 bases are TGTGCCAGCAGTAAAAGGGACAGACAAGAGACCCAGTACTTC.